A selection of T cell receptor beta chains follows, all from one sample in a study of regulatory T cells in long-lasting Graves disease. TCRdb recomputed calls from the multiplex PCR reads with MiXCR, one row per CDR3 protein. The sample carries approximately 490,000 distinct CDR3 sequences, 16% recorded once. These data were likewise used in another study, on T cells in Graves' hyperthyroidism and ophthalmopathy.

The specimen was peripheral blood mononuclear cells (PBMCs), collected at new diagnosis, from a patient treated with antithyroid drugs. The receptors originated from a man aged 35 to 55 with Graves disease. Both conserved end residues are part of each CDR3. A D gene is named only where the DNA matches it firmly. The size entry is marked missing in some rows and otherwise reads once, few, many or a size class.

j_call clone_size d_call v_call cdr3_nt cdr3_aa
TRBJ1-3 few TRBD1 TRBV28 TGTGCCAGCAGTCGGGACAGTGGAAACACCATATATTTT CASSRDSGNTIYF
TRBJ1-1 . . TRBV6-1 TGTGCCAGCAGTGACCTACTTGAAGCTTTCTTT CASSDLLEAFF
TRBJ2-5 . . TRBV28 TGTGCCAGCAGTGGAGGGGTCAGGACCCAGTACTTC CASSGGVRTQYF
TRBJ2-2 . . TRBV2 TGTGCCAGCAGTGTCATGCAGGGAAACACCGGGGAGCTGTTTTTT CASSVMQGNTGELFF
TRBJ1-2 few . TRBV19 TGTGCCAGTACCGATGCTATCTATGGCTACACCTTC CASTDAIYGYTF
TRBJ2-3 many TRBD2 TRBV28 TGTGCCAGCAGCCAGTACCCGGGACTAGCGGGAGGGACAGATACGCAGTATTTT CASSQYPGLAGGTDTQYF
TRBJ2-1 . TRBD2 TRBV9 TGTGCCAGCAGCGTAGGACCTATGGAGGGACTAGCCCACAATGAGCAGTTCTTC CASSVGPMEGLAHNEQFF
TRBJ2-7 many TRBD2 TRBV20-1 TGCAGTGCCCAGAGCGGGAGATACGAGCAGTACTTC CSAQSGRYEQYF
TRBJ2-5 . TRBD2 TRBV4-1 TGCGCCAGCAGCCAGCTTCCCTCTAGCGGAGAGACCCAGTACTTC CASSQLPSSGETQYF
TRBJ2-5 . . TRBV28 TGTGCCAGCAGTGCTAGCGTCCAAGAGACCCAGTACTTC CASSASVQETQYF
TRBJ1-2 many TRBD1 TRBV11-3 TGTGCCAGCAGCTCACGACCGGGACAGGGTTCGATCGATGGCTACACCTTC CASSSRPGQGSIDGYTF
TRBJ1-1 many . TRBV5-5 TGTGCCAGCAGCTGGGATAACACTGAAGCTTTCTTT CASSWDNTEAFF
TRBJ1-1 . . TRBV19 TGTGCCAGTAGTATGGGGGCGCCCAATGAAGCTTTCTTT CASSMGAPNEAFF
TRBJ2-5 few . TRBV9 TGTGCCAGCAGCCTCCCGGGCCTTGGGGAGACCCAGTACTTC CASSLPGLGETQYF
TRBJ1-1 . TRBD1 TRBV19 TGTGCCAGTAGTAGGACAGGGGGCGCTCGGACTGAAGCTTTCTTT CASSRTGGARTEAFF
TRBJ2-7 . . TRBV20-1 TGCAGTGCTAGAGGGCTTGAGGACGAGCAGTACTTC CSARGLEDEQYF
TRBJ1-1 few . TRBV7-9 TGTGCCAGCAGCTTAGCGTCTCCGGGACGGGCAAACACTGAAGCTTTCTTT CASSLASPGRANTEAFF
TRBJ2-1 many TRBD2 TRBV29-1 TGTAGCGTCCAAGGACTAGCGGGAGGCTATGAGCAGTTCTTC CSVQGLAGGYEQFF
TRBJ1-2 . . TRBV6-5 TGTGCCAGCAGTTACTCTGTAGGGGTAGGCTACACCTTC CASSYSVGVGYTF
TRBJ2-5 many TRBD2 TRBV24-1 TGTGCCACCAGTGATGTGACTAGCGGGAGCTACGAGACCCAGTACTTC CATSDVTSGSYETQYF
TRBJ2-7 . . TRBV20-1 TGCAGTGCAACAGGACAGATCTCCTACGAGCAGTACTTC CSATGQISYEQYF
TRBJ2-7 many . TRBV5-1 TGCGCCAGCAGCTTGCTAGGGGAGGAGCAGTACTTC CASSLLGEEQYF
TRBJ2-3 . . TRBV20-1 TGCAGTGCTAACCAACACGGAGGGGACTTCACAGATACGCAGTATTTT CSANQHGGDFTDTQYF